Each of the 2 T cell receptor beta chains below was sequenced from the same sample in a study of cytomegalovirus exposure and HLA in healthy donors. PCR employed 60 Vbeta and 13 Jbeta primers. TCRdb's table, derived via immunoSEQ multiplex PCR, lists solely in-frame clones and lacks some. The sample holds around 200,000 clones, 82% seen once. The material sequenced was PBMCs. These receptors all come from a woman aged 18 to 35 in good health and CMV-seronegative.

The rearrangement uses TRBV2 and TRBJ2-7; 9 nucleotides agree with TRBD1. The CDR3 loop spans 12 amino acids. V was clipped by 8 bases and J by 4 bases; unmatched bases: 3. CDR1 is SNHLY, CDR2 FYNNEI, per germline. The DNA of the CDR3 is TGTGCCAGCGGAGACAGGGGGTACGAGCAGTACTTC. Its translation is CASGDRGYEQYF.

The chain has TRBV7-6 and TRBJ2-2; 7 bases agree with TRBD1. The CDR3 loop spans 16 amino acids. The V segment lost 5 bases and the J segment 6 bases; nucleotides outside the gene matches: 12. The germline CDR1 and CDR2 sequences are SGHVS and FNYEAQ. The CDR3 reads CASSARTGLTSGELFF. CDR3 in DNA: TGTGCCAGCAGCGCCCGGACAGGCCTTACATCCGGGGAGCTGTTTTTT.